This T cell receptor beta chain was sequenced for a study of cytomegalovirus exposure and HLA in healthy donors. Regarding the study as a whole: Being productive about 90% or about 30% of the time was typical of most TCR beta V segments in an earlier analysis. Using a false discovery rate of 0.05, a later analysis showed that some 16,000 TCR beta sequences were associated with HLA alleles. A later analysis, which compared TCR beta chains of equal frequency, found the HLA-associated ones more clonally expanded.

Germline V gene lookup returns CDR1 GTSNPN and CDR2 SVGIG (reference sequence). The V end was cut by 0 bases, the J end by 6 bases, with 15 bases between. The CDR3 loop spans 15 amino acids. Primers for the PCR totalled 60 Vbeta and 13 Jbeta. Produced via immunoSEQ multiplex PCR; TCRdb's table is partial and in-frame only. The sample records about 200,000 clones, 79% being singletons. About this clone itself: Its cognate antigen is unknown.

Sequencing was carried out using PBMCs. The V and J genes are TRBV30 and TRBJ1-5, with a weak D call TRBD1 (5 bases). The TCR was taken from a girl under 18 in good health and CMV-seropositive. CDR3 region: CAWSVQAGRTQPQHF. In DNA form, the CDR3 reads TGTGCCTGGAGTGTACAGGCAGGGCGAACTCAGCCCCAGCATTTT.